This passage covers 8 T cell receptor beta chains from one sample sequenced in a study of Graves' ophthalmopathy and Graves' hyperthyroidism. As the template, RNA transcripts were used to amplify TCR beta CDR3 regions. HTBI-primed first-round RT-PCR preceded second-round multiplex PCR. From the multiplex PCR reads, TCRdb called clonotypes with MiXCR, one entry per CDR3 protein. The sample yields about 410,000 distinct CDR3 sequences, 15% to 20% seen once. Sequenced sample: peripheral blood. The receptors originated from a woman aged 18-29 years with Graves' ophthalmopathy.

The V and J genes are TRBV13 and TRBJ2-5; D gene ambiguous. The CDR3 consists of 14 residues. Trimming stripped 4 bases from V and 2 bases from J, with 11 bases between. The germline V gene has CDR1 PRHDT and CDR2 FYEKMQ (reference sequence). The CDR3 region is CASSSYDEQETQYF. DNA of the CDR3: TGTGCCAGCAGCTCATATGATGAACAAGAGACCCAGTACTTC.

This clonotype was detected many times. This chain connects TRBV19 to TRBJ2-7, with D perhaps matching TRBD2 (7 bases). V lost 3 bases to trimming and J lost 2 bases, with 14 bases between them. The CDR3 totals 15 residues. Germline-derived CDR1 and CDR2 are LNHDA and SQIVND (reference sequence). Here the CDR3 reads CASSMGGGATYEQYF. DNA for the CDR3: TGTGCCAGTAGTATGGGAGGGGGAGCTACCTACGAGCAGTACTTC.

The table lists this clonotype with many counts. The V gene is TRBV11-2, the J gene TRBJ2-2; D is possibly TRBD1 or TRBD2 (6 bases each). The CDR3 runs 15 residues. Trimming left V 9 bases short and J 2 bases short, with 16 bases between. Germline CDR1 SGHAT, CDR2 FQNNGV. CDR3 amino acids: CASTLGGHNTGELFF. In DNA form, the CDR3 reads TGTGCCAGTACACTGGGGGGACATAACACCGGGGAGCTGTTTTTT. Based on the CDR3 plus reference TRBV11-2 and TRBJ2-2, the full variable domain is EAGVAQSPRYKIIEKRQSVAFWCNPISGHATLYWYQQILGQGPKLLIQFQNNGVVDDSQLPKDRFSAERLKGVDSTLKIQPAKLEDSAVYLCASTLGGHNTGELFFGEGSRLTVL.

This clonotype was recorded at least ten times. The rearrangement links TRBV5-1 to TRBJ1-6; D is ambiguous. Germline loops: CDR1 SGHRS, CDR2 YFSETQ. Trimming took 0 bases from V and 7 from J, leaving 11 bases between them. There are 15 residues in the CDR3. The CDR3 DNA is TGCGCCAGCAGCTTGGTAGGACCTCCGAATTCACCCCTCCACTTT. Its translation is CASSLVGPPNSPLHF.

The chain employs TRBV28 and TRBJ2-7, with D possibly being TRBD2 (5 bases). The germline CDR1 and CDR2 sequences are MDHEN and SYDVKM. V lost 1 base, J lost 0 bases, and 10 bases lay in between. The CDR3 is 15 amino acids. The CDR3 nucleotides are TGTGCCAGCAGTTTATTTAGCGCTGGCTCCTACGAGCAGTACTTC. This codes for CASSLFSAGSYEQYF.

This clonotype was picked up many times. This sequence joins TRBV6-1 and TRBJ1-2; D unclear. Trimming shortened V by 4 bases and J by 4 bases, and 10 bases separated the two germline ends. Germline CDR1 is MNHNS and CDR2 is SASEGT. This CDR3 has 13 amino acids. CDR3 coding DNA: TGTGCCAGCAGTGCGACATCTTTCTATGGCTACACCTTC. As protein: CASSATSFYGYTF.

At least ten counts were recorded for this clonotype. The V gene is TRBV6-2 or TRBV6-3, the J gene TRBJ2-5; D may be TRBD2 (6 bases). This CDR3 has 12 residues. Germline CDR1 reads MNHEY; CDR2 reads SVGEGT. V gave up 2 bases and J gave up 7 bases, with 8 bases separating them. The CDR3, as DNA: TGTGCCAGCAGTTACGAGGAGGGGACCCAGTACTTC. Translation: CASSYEEGTQYF.

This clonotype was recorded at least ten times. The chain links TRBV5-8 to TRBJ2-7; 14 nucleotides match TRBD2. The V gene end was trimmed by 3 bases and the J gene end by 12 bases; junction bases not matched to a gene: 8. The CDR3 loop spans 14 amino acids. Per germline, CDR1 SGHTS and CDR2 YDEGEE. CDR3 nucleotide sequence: TGTGCCAGCAGCTATGGGACTAGCGGGAGACTCTGGTACTTC. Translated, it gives CASSYGTSGRLWYF.